This T cell receptor (beta chain) stems from a study of OX40 agonist ivuxolimab in advanced cancers. Profiling relied on immunoSEQ multiplex PCR, and the TCRdb table lists in-frame clones only, not all of them. The sample yields about 150,000 clones, roughly 94% seen once. Deletions cut 5 bases from V and 4 bases from J, with 17 bases between. From germline, CDR1 is KGHSH and CDR2 LQKENI. The CDR3 loop spans 15 amino acids. V and J are TRBV18 and TRBJ1-1, with TRBD1 as a possible D gene (5 bases). The sample consisted of CD4+ or CD8+ T cells sorted from blood, taken in a trial of the OX40 agonist ivuxolimab. The sequence derives from an adult with an advanced solid tumor such as melanoma, head and neck, liver or kidney cancer. CDR3 DNA sequence: TGTGCCAGCTCAGGGAAACGGGGGTCGGTCACTGAAGCTTTCTTT. Its protein is CASSGKRGSVTEAFF.